The 24 T cell receptor beta chains given below trace back to one sample, sequenced in a study of T cells in Graves' hyperthyroidism and ophthalmopathy. Researchers took RNA transcripts and amplified the TCR beta CDR3 regions from them. Using the HTBI primer set, a first-round RT-PCR was run on the TCR CDR3. TCRdb itself ran the multiplex PCR reads through MiXCR, one entry per CDR3 protein. This sample carries 250,000 to 300,000 distinct CDR3 sequences, around 13% of them seen once, and the ten largest clones take roughly 7.9%. Sequencing was done on a sample of blood. The receptors were sampled from a woman aged 40 to 50 with Graves' hyperthyroidism.

This clonotype was detected many times. CDR3 in DNA: TGTGCCAGCAGCTTTATCCCGGGGAGCAATCAGCCCCAGCATTTT. This encodes CASSFIPGSNQPQHF. This chain uses TRBV7-2 with TRBJ1-5; no clear D gene. This CDR3 is built from 15 residues. The V gene lost 3 bases and the J gene lost 1 base, with 10 bases spanning the gap. Germline V gives CDR1 SGHTA, CDR2 FQGNSA. Full variable domain (missing parts from reference TRBV7-2 and TRBJ1-5): GAGVSQSPSNKVTEKGKDVELRCDPISGHTALYWYRQSLGQGLEFLIYFQGNSAPDKSGLPSDRFSAERTGGSVSTLTIQRTQQEDSAVYLCASSFIPGSNQPQHFGDGTRLSIL.

This clonotype was observed many times. The V gene is TRBV2, the J gene TRBJ1-6; D not resolved. The CDR3 consists of 15 residues. V was shortened by 7 bases and J by 0 bases, with 10 bases between the two germline ends. CDR1 is SNHLY, CDR2 FYNNEI, per germline. DNA for the CDR3: TGTGCCAGCATGCTAGAATCCTCCTATAATTCACCCCTCCACTTT. Its protein product is CASMLESSYNSPLHF. Full variable domain (remainder filled in from reference TRBV2 and TRBJ1-6): EPEVTQTPSHQVTQMGQEVILRCVPISNHLYFYWYRQILGQKVEFLVSFYNNEISEKSEIFDDQFSVERPDGSNFTLKIRSTKLEDSAMYFCASMLESSYNSPLHFGNGTRLTVT.

This clonotype was seen many times. This chain uses TRBV20-1 with TRBJ2-1; 9 bases are shared with TRBD2. The germline CDR1 and CDR2 sequences are DFQATT and SNEGSKA (reference sequence). The V segment lost 7 bases and the J segment 4 bases; nucleotides outside the gene matches: 5. The CDR3 is made up of 13 amino acids. Here the CDR3 reads CSVLAGSYNEQFF. CDR3 nucleotides: TGCAGTGTTCTAGCGGGATCTTACAATGAGCAGTTCTTC.

This clonotype was seen many times. The gene calls are TRBV20-1 and TRBJ1-1; D is undetermined. CDR1 and CDR2 (germline): DFQATT, SNEGSKA (reference sequence). V gave up 0 bases and J gave up 6 bases, with 5 bases separating them. This CDR3 region has 11 residues. This CDR3 reads CSARDLSEAFF. The CDR3, as DNA: TGCAGTGCTAGAGATCTATCTGAAGCTTTCTTT.

This clonotype was seen a few times. The rearrangement links TRBV15 to TRBJ2-1; possibly TRBD1 or TRBD2 for D (5 bases each). The V end lost 3 bases, the J end lost 4 bases, and 19 bases lay between the germline ends. The CDR3 totals 17 residues. Looked up from germline, CDR1 is LNHNV and CDR2 is YYDKDF (reference sequence). This CDR3 reads CATSSDVLGDPYNEQFF. Here the CDR3 DNA reads TGTGCCACCAGCAGTGATGTTCTGGGGGATCCATACAATGAGCAGTTCTTC.

This clonotype was seen repeatedly, ten times or more. The rearrangement joins TRBV24-1 to TRBJ2-7; D gene uncertain. Between the trimmed V and J ends, which lost 4 bases and 5 bases, there was a span of 23 bases. The CDR3 totals 17 residues. CDR1 KGHDR and CDR2 SFDVKD come from the germline V gene. The CDR3 sequence: CATSDPYSLVSPNEQYF. The CDR3 nucleotides are TGTGCCACCAGTGACCCTTACTCGTTAGTCTCCCCGAACGAGCAGTACTTC.

This clonotype was seen many times. In DNA form, the CDR3 reads TGCAGCGTTGAGACTAGCGGAAAACCCCAGACCCCCCCAGATACGCAGTATTTT. This translates into CSVETSGKPQTPPDTQYF. The rearrangement joins TRBV29-1 to TRBJ2-3; 9 bases match TRBD2. The CDR3 consists of 18 residues. CDR1 and CDR2 (germline): SQVTM, ANQGSEA. The junction had 17 bases not matched to a gene; V was cut back by 3 bases and J by 4 bases.

This clonotype was detected ten times or more. V gene TRBV2 combines with J gene TRBJ2-1; D unclear. Germline assignment: CDR1 SNHLY and CDR2 FYNNEI. The V and J ends lost 8 bases and 7 bases respectively, with 12 bases between them. The CDR3 runs to 12 residues. The CDR3 DNA follows: TGTGCCAGCGGATTGGACGAGAATGAGCAGTTCTTC. Translating it yields CASGLDENEQFF.

There are many counts of this clonotype. The chain joins TRBV7-2 to TRBJ2-5, with TRBD2 matching 12 bases. The CDR3 is made up of 16 amino acids. Trimming at V came to 2 bases and at J to 0 bases, leaving 1 base not matched to a gene. Germline loops: CDR1 SGHTA, CDR2 FQGNSA. CDR3 sequence (DNA): TGTGCCAGCAGCTTAACTAGCGGGAGGTACCAAGAGACCCAGTACTTC. This encodes CASSLTSGRYQETQYF.

The V gene is TRBV4-1, the J gene TRBJ1-1; no clear D. The germline gives CDR1 MGHRA, CDR2 YSYEKL. Trimming removed 0 bases from V and 0 bases from J, with 5 bases in between. This CDR3 is built from 14 residues. In nucleotides, the CDR3 is TGCGCCAGCAGCCAAGATCAACTGAACACTGAAGCTTTCTTT. This codes for CASSQDQLNTEAFF.

This clonotype has only a few counts. The chain employs TRBV30 and TRBJ2-6; perhaps TRBD2 as D (5 bases). Germline assignment: CDR1 GTSNPN and CDR2 SVGIG (reference sequence). The CDR3 runs to 14 residues. Between the trimmed V and J ends, which lost 7 bases and 4 bases, there was a span of 14 bases. The CDR3 is CAFIPGNGANVLTF. The CDR3 DNA is TGTGCCTTCATACCGGGAAACGGGGCCAACGTCCTGACTTTC.

This clonotype appeared many times. The gene calls are TRBV27 and TRBJ2-7, with D possibly being TRBD2 (5 bases). Trimming removed 7 bases from V and 5 bases from J, with 18 bases in between. CDR3 length: 14 amino acids. Germline V gene lookup returns CDR1 MNHEY and CDR2 SMNVEV (reference sequence). CDR3 loop: CASTSRYSGNEQYF. The CDR3 DNA is TGTGCCAGCACCTCCCGATATTCGGGAAACGAGCAGTACTTC.

This clonotype was seen many times. The rearrangement uses TRBV6-1 and TRBJ2-7; 11 nucleotides agree with TRBD2. Looked up from germline, CDR1 is MNHNS and CDR2 is SASEGT. This CDR3 has 13 residues. Trimming at V came to 9 bases and at J to 2 bases, leaving 3 bases not matched to a gene. The CDR3, as DNA: TGTGCCAGTAGACTAGCGGGAACCTACGAGCAGTACTTC. As protein: CASRLAGTYEQYF.

At least ten counts were recorded for this clonotype. This chain joins TRBV5-5 and TRBJ1-5; D not resolved. CDR1 and CDR2 from the germline V gene are SGHKS and YYEKEE (reference sequence). The CDR3 has 16 amino acids. Trimming removed 1 base at V and 1 base at J, with 12 bases between. CDR3 protein: CASSLLAGESNQPQHF. CDR3 coding DNA: TGTGCCAGCAGCTTGTTGGCAGGTGAGAGCAATCAGCCCCAGCATTTT.

A few counts support this clonotype. This chain links TRBV6-5 with TRBJ2-7, with a weak D call TRBD1 (5 bases). Trimming left V 2 bases short and J 8 bases short, with 7 bases between. Per the germline V gene, CDR1 is MNHEY and CDR2 is SVGAGI. The CDR3 is 11 residues long. DNA of the CDR3: TGTGCCAGCAGTTACGGGGCAAAGCAGTACTTC. Its protein product is CASSYGAKQYF.

The chain employs TRBV7-2 and TRBJ2-1; D possibly corresponds to TRBD2 (5 bases). Germline V CDR1 and CDR2: SGHTA, FQGNSA. The CDR3 length is 15 residues. Trimming removed 1 base at V and 5 bases at J, with 12 bases between. This chain's CDR3 is CASSLGLTFHNEQFF. The CDR3 DNA sequence: TGTGCCAGCAGCTTAGGACTAACGTTCCACAATGAGCAGTTCTTC. Full variable domain (remainder filled in from reference TRBV7-2 and TRBJ2-1): GAGVSQSPSNKVTEKGKDVELRCDPISGHTALYWYRQSLGQGLEFLIYFQGNSAPDKSGLPSDRFSAERTGGSVSTLTIQRTQQEDSAVYLCASSLGLTFHNEQFFGPGTRLTVL.

This clonotype was observed a handful of times. The chain recombines TRBV7-9 with TRBJ2-3, with 10 bases identical to TRBD2. Germline V gene lookup returns CDR1 SEHNR and CDR2 FQNEAQ (reference sequence). This CDR3 region has 18 residues. V gave up 5 bases and J gave up 0 bases; unmatched junction bases: 11. The DNA of the CDR3 is TGTGCCAGCAGCCCAAGAGGGGGGACTAGCGCGAGCACAGATACGCAGTATTTT. This codes for CASSPRGGTSASTDTQYF.

The rearrangement uses TRBV6-1 and TRBJ1-2, with D perhaps matching TRBD1 (6 bases). This CDR3 comprises 14 residues. Germline assignment: CDR1 MNHNS and CDR2 SASEGT. Trimming removed 6 bases from V and 6 bases from J, with 17 bases in between. The CDR3 reads CASSDRGGRHGYTF. CDR3 DNA sequence: TGTGCCAGCAGCGACCGGGGGGGGCGTCATGGCTACACCTTC.

Ten or more counts support this clonotype. CDR3 region: CASSGLAGVDEQFF. The CDR3 DNA reads TGTGCCAGCAGTGGACTAGCGGGAGTCGATGAGCAGTTCTTC. The chain employs TRBV2 and TRBJ2-1, with TRBD2 matching over 12 bases. The CDR3 extends over 14 amino acids. Germline V gene lookup returns CDR1 SNHLY and CDR2 FYNNEI. V trimming: 4 bases; J trimming: 8 bases; junction bases outside the gene matches: 3.

This clonotype was recorded a few times. The V gene is TRBV9, the J gene TRBJ1-2, with D possibly matching TRBD1 (5 bases). The CDR3 is 15 amino acids. V gave up 0 bases and J gave up 6 bases, with 15 bases separating them. Germline V gene sequence: CDR1 SGDLS, CDR2 YYNGEE. In nucleotides, the CDR3 is TGTGCCAGCAGCGTAGGGGGCAGGGCTTTTAATGGCTACACCTTC. Protein sequence: CASSVGGRAFNGYTF.

This clonotype was counted many times. V usage is TRBV20-1 and J usage is TRBJ1-1, with unresolved D. V dropped 2 bases and J dropped 1 base, with 11 bases sitting between them. This CDR3 region has 14 residues. Germline values: CDR1 DFQATT, CDR2 SNEGSKA (reference sequence). CDR3 DNA: TGCAGTGCTAGATCCCCGACGGAGAACACTGAAGCTTTCTTT. Translating gives CSARSPTENTEAFF.

This clonotype was detected only a few times. This chain links TRBV20-1 with TRBJ2-3, with D perhaps matching TRBD2 (6 bases). V dropped 3 bases and J dropped 0 bases, with 13 bases sitting between them. The CDR3 spans 15 residues. Germline V gene sequence: CDR1 DFQATT, CDR2 SNEGSKA (reference sequence). This chain's CDR3 is CSARVGRTSTDTQYF. CDR3 nucleotide sequence: TGCAGTGCTAGGGTGGGGAGGACTAGCACAGATACGCAGTATTTT.

This clonotype appeared many times. The rearrangement links TRBV2 to TRBJ2-1; no firm D call. This CDR3 spans 13 amino acids. Germline V CDR1 and CDR2: SNHLY, FYNNEI. V lost 7 bases, J lost 1 base, and 8 bases lay in between. The CDR3 sequence is CASMAASYNEQFF. In DNA, the CDR3 is TGTGCCAGCATGGCGGCATCCTACAATGAGCAGTTCTTC. The whole variable domain, filled in from reference TRBV2 and TRBJ2-1, reads EPEVTQTPSHQVTQMGQEVILRCVPISNHLYFYWYRQILGQKVEFLVSFYNNEISEKSEIFDDQFSVERPDGSNFTLKIRSTKLEDSAMYFCASMAASYNEQFFGPGTRLTVL.

This clonotype was observed a few times. V and J are TRBV7-2 and TRBJ1-5, with 7 bases fitting TRBD1. Per germline, CDR1 SGHTA and CDR2 FQGNSA. This CDR3 is 16 amino acids long. J was trimmed by 2 bases and V by 5 bases; bases with no gene match: 9. The CDR3 nucleotides are TGTGCCAGCAGCCAAACAGGGGATGTCGGCAATCAGCCCCAGCATTTT. This translates into CASSQTGDVGNQPQHF.